This T cell receptor (beta chain) is drawn from a study of metastatic and nonmetastatic thyroid tumors. The wider study: Malignant thyroid and benign thyroid patients provided blood and tumor or nodule tissue whose repertoires were compared. Study findings and constraints: Reported TCR beta diversity, measured in blood and tumor, was significantly higher for malignant thyroid tumors than for benign nodules.

CDR1 and CDR2 from the germline V gene are DFQATT and SNEGSKA (reference sequence). This CDR3 region has 13 residues. V lost 3 bases and J lost 4, with 12 bases in between. This clone was seen at least ten times. As yet, its antigen is unknown. In the authors' methods: For papillary thyroid cancer, a distant-metastasis classifier was constructed from CDR3 differences observed across clinicopathological groups. TCRdb recomputed clones from the PCR reads via MiXCR. The V and J calls reflect TCRdb's pipeline rather than the authors' work. Of about 16,000 clones listed, approximately 14% are singletons. All patients were untreated before thyroid surgery.

The chain uses TRBV20-1 and TRBJ1-2, with a weak D call TRBD1 (5 bases). The sequencing input was blood. The origin of this receptor is a female donor with papillary thyroid cancer or a benign thyroid nodule (not recorded which). Some clones in this sample may be carry-over from other donors' samples. Here the CDR3 reads CSARATGLYGYTF. The CDR3 bases are TGCAGTGCTAGGGCTACAGGTCTCTATGGCTACACCTTC.